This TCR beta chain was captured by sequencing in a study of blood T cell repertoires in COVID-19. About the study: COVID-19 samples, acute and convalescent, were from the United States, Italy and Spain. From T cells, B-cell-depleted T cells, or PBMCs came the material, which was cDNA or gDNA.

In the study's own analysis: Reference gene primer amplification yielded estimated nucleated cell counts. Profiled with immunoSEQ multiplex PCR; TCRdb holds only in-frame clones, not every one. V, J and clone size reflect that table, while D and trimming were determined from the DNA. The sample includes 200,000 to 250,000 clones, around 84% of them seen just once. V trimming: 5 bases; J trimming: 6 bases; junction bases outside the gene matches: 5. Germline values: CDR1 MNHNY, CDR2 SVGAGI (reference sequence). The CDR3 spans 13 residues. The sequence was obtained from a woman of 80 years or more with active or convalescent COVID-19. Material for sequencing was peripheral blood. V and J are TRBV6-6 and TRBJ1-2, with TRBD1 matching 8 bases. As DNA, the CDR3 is TGTGCCAGCAGTCCTCCGGGACAGGATGGCTACACCTTC. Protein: CASSPPGQDGYTF.